These 7 T cell receptor beta chains were all obtained from the same sample, sequenced in a study of blood T cell repertoires in COVID-19 (TCRdb year 2020). The receptor library was made with the immunoSEQ multiplex PCR assay. TCRdb carries this immuneACCESS record with in-frame sequences only. Its versions omit some clonotypes, under half of them owing to an unresolved V gene in the studies checked, with the rest unexplained. This sample gives 80,000 to 100,000 clones in total; just over 90% of them show up just once. The ten most abundant clones make up 1.7% of the sample. The sequenced sample consisted of peripheral blood. The receptor source for this set is a man in his sixties with acute or convalescent COVID-19.

This chain connects TRBV9 to TRBJ1-2; TRBD1 aligns across 7 bases. The length of the CDR3 is 14 residues. From germline, CDR1 is SGDLS and CDR2 YYNGEE. Germline trimming cut 4 bases from V and 4 bases from J; bases unmatched to any gene: 7. CDR3 nucleotide sequence: TGTGCCAGCAGCCGGGACAGTGATATCTATGGCTACACCTTC. Translating gives CASSRDSDIYGYTF.

This clone appeared once. The chain combines TRBV9 with TRBJ2-5; 15 nucleotides align to TRBD2. V was pared by 4 bases and J by 5 bases, with 18 bases of the junction left unmatched. Germline V gene lookup returns CDR1 SGDLS and CDR2 YYNGEE. The CDR3 runs to 20 residues. In DNA form, the CDR3 reads TGTGCCAGCAGCCTTCTTCCGCGGACTAGCGGGGGGGCCCTCGGTGAGACCCAGTACTTC. Amino acid sequence: CASSLLPRTSGGALGETQYF.

The gene calls are TRBV6-5 and TRBJ1-2, with D possibly matching TRBD1 (5 bases). V lost 10 bases and J 4 bases, leaving 13 bases between the germline ends. Germline CDR1 MNHEY, CDR2 SVGAGI. This CDR3 spans 12 amino acids. In nucleotides, the CDR3 is TGTGCCACCGCGGGGCCCAGCTATGGCTACACCTTC. The encoded protein is CATAGPSYGYTF.

The chain employs TRBV12-3 or TRBV12-4 and TRBJ1-5; no firm D call. This CDR3 contains 13 residues. Trimming pared 3 bases from V and 6 bases from J, leaving 9 bases between. This chain's CDR3 is CASSLGTGQPQHF. CDR3 sequence (DNA): TGTGCCAGCAGTTTGGGCACTGGTCAGCCCCAGCATTTT.

The count of this clone is one. The CDR3 sequence: CASSSATTYEQYV. The DNA of the CDR3 is TGTGCCAGCAGCTCCGCTACGACCTACGAGCAGTACGTC. The chain carries TRBV7-9 and TRBJ2-7; the D is unclear. CDR3 size: 13 residues. The V end was cut by 4 bases, the J end by 2 bases, with 9 bases between. Germline CDR1 and CDR2: SEHNR and FQNEAQ (reference sequence).

The chain combines TRBV3-1 (or the pseudogene TRBV3-2) with TRBJ1-1; D might be TRBD1 (6 bases). The germline V gene has CDR1 LGHDT and CDR2 YNNKEL (reference sequence). The V end lost 8 bases, the J end lost 5 bases, and 18 bases lay between the germline ends. The CDR3 is 14 residues long. In DNA, the CDR3 is TGTGCCAGCCGCGGTCGGACAGAAGGGACTGAAGCTTTCTTT. Protein sequence: CASRGRTEGTEAFF.

J is TRBJ2-4 and V is TRBV29-1, with D possibly matching TRBD2 (6 bases). V dropped 4 bases and J dropped 0 bases, with 10 bases sitting between them. Per germline, CDR1 SQVTM and CDR2 ANQGSEA. The length of the CDR3 is 14 residues. The CDR3 region has the DNA TGCAGCGTTGGGGGGGTCCTAGCCAAAAACATTCAGTACTTC. Its protein is CSVGGVLAKNIQYF.